The 26 T cell receptor beta chains presented below share a single source sample, sequenced in a study of T cell responses to AZD1222 COVID-19 vaccine. Some clones are missing from TCRdb's copy, which holds only in-frame ones; the method was immunoSEQ multiplex PCR. This table holds tens of thousands of clones, more than 75% found once. The material was peripheral blood, obtained on day 0 of AZD1222 vaccination. All receptors come from an adult in good health.

The chain combines TRBV5-1 with TRBJ2-3; TRBD2 matches at 10 bases. Trimming cost V 0 bases and J 0 bases; bases outside gene matches: 4. The germline gives CDR1 SGHRS, CDR2 YFSETQ. CDR3 size: 17 residues. The CDR3 region has the DNA TGCGCCAGCAGCTTGGGTTCGACTAGCGGGAGCACAGATACGCAGTATTTT. Its protein product is CASSLGSTSGSTDTQYF.

V usage is TRBV18 and J usage is TRBJ1-3, with D perhaps TRBD1 (6 bases). This CDR3 spans 17 amino acids. V was cut by 3 bases and J by 3 bases, with 18 bases left in between. The germline V gene encodes CDR1 KGHSH and CDR2 LQKENI. Written as DNA, the CDR3 is TGTGCCAGCTCACCGCCACAGGGCGGTTCGTATGGAAACACCATATATTTT. Residues: CASSPPQGGSYGNTIYF.

V and J are TRBV19 and TRBJ2-5, with 10 bases aligning to TRBD2. The V segment lost 1 base and the J segment 2 bases; nucleotides outside the gene matches: 4. The CDR3 contains 16 residues. Germline loops: CDR1 LNHDA, CDR2 SQIVND (reference sequence). The CDR3: CASSIGGLARQETQYF. The CDR3 nucleotides read TGTGCCAGTAGTATAGGGGGACTAGCGCGACAAGAGACCCAGTACTTC.

This chain uses TRBV29-1 with TRBJ1-1; 7 bases fit TRBD1. CDR3 length equals 14 residues. The V segment lost 6 bases and the J segment 2 bases; nucleotides outside the gene matches: 9. CDR1 SQVTM and CDR2 ANQGSEA come from the germline V gene. CDR3 protein: CSVSPGGGNTEAFF. CDR3 bases: TGCAGCGTGAGTCCAGGGGGTGGCAACACTGAAGCTTTCTTT.

J is TRBJ1-6 and V is TRBV18, with D tentatively TRBD1 (5 bases). Germline V gene sequence: CDR1 KGHSH, CDR2 LQKENI. V was cut by 1 base and J by 5 bases, with 12 bases left in between. The length of the CDR3 is 16 residues. CDR3 coding DNA: TGTGCCAGCTCACCACAATCCGGGGCGAATAATTCACCCCTCCACTTT. This translates into CASSPQSGANNSPLHF.

The chain carries TRBV30 and TRBJ2-1, with D uncertain. The V and J ends lost 2 bases and 10 bases respectively, with 6 bases between them. The CDR3 loop spans 10 amino acids. Germline CDR1 is GTSNPN and CDR2 is SVGIG (reference sequence). The DNA for the CDR3 is TGTGCCTGGAGTCTGGGGGAGCAGTTCTTC. Amino acids: CAWSLGEQFF.

This chain links TRBV27 with TRBJ2-7; TRBD2 matches 8 bases. The CDR3 covers 19 residues. V lost 5 bases to trimming and J lost 2 bases; unmatched junction nucleotides: 20. The germline V gene encodes CDR1 MNHEY and CDR2 SMNVEV (reference sequence). In nucleotides, the CDR3 is TGTGCCAGCAGTACCATACTAGCGGATACTTACGAAAAACCCTACGAGCAGTACTTC. This sequence encodes CASSTILADTYEKPYEQYF.

J is TRBJ1-5 and V is TRBV5-4; possible D gene TRBD1, 5 bases. From germline, CDR1 is SGHNT and CDR2 YYREEE (reference sequence). The CDR3 spans 14 residues. The V gene lost 1 base and the J gene lost 0 bases, with 5 bases spanning the gap. The CDR3 nucleotides read TGTGCCAGCAGCTTGACAGGTAGCAATCAGCCCCAGCATTTT. Amino acids: CASSLTGSNQPQHF.

This clone has a handful of counts. The chain couples TRBV7-9 to TRBJ2-7; 10 nucleotides match TRBD2. J was trimmed by 4 bases and V by 1 base; bases with no gene match: 4. This CDR3 has 15 residues. Germline V gene sequence: CDR1 SEHNR, CDR2 FQNEAQ (reference sequence). This CDR3 reads CASSLGLAGRYEQYF. CDR3 DNA sequence: TGTGCCAGCAGCTTAGGACTAGCGGGTCGTTACGAGCAGTACTTC.

This clone was detected a few times. The rearrangement joins TRBV6-2 or TRBV6-3 to TRBJ2-1, with unresolved D. Per germline, CDR1 MNHEY and CDR2 SVGEGT. Trimming shortened V by 2 bases and J by 10 bases, and 12 bases separated the two germline ends. CDR3 length: 13 amino acids. In DNA form, the CDR3 reads TGTGCCAGCAGTTACGCACCGGTCGGGGAGCAGTTCTTC. Its protein is CASSYAPVGEQFF.

The V gene is TRBV2, the J gene TRBJ2-7; 9 positions agree with TRBD2. The CDR3 is made up of 14 amino acids. After removal of 7 bases from V and 5 bases from J, the junction contained 9 bases not matched to a gene. Per the germline V gene, CDR1 is SNHLY and CDR2 is FYNNEI. CDR3 loop: CASKPGLASHEQYF. Here the CDR3 DNA reads TGTGCCAGCAAGCCGGGACTAGCAAGCCACGAGCAGTACTTC.

This clone was picked up many times. V gene TRBV7-9 combines with J gene TRBJ2-1; 9 bases fit TRBD1. V dropped 5 bases and J dropped 6; count of bases not matched to a gene: 2. The germline V gene has CDR1 SEHNR and CDR2 FQNEAQ (reference sequence). This CDR3 region has 13 residues. The CDR3 sequence: CASSVTGGNEQFF. In DNA form, the CDR3 reads TGTGCCAGCAGCGTGACAGGGGGCAATGAGCAGTTCTTC. Filled out from reference TRBV7-9 and TRBJ2-1, the complete variable domain reads DTGVSQNPRHKITKRGQNVTFRCDPISEHNRLYWYRQTLGQGPEFLTYFQNEAQLEKSRLLSDRFSAERPKGSFSTLEIQRTEQGDSAMYLCASSVTGGNEQFFGPGTRLTVL.

This clone was seen only a few times. V is TRBV5-6 and J is TRBJ2-4; 7 bases agree with TRBD2. CDR3 length: 15 amino acids. With 4 bases clipped from V and 5 bases from J, the junction kept 9 bases outside the gene matches. Looked up from germline, CDR1 is SGHDT and CDR2 is YYEEEE. The CDR3 sequence is CASSLPGGLENIQYF. The DNA of the CDR3 is TGTGCCAGCAGCCTGCCCGGGGGGTTGGAAAACATTCAGTACTTC.

The chain carries TRBV2 and TRBJ2-7, with D maybe TRBD1 (6 bases). CDR1 and CDR2 (germline): SNHLY, FYNNEI. V was shortened by 6 bases and J by 1 base, with 10 bases between the two germline ends. The CDR3 contains 13 residues. The CDR3 region is CASSVQGSYEQYF. CDR3 bases: TGTGCCAGCAGCGTACAGGGATCCTACGAGCAGTACTTC.

The gene calls are TRBV27 and TRBJ1-1, with unresolved D. CDR1 is MNHEY and CDR2 is SMNVEV in the germline V gene (reference sequence). CDR3 length equals 16 residues. The ends were cut back, 2 bases at V and 1 base at J, with 14 bases in the middle. CDR3 in DNA: TGTGCCAGCAGTTTAACGGCCGACGGACCGAACACTGAAGCTTTCTTT. Translating it yields CASSLTADGPNTEAFF.

The chain has TRBV7-9 and TRBJ2-3, with a possible D match to TRBD2 (6 bases). CDR3 length equals 16 residues. Trimming shortened V by 5 bases and J by 5 bases, and 20 bases separated the two germline ends. Germline V gene sequence: CDR1 SEHNR, CDR2 FQNEAQ (reference sequence). This CDR3 is CASSKLRTTTGDTQYF. CDR3 bases: TGTGCCAGCAGCAAGCTCAGGACTACCACCGGAGATACGCAGTATTTT.

The CDR3, as DNA: TGTGCCAGCAGGGGGACAGGGAACACTGAAGCTTTCTTT. Protein: CASRGTGNTEAFF. This chain connects TRBV25-1 to TRBJ1-1; 8 bases match TRBD1. Trimming took 6 bases from V and 1 from J; bases not matched to a gene: 1. There are 13 residues in the CDR3. Germline CDR1 and CDR2: MGHDK and SYGVNS. The full variable domain, with the rest looked up from reference TRBV25-1 and TRBJ1-1, is EADIYQTPRYLVIGTGKKITLECSQTMGHDKMYWYQQDPGMELHLIHYSYGVNSTEKGDLSSESTVSRIRTEHFPLTLESARPSHTSQYLCASRGTGNTEAFFGQGTRLTVV.

The chain joins TRBV12-3 or TRBV12-4 to TRBJ2-7, with D tentatively TRBD1 (5 bases). Trimming stripped 5 bases from V and 5 bases from J, with 10 bases between. The CDR3 runs 12 residues. CDR3 nucleotide sequence: TGTGCCAGCAGTCTAGGGGCCCACGAGCAGTACTTC. As protein: CASSLGAHEQYF.

In its sample, this clone was seen once. V gene TRBV27 combines with J gene TRBJ1-4; D may be TRBD1 (5 bases). The germline gives CDR1 MNHEY, CDR2 SMNVEV (reference sequence). CDR3 length: 13 residues. With 6 bases removed from V and 10 bases from J, the gap between germline ends came to 15 bases. The CDR3 DNA follows: TGTGCCAGCAGCCCGGTCGGGGGGGGAAAACTGTTTTTT. This codes for CASSPVGGGKLFF.

The J gene is TRBJ2-7, the V gene TRBV15, with 7 bases identical to TRBD2. V trimming: 3 bases; J trimming: 3 bases; junction bases outside the gene matches: 8. The CDR3 sequence is 15 residues long. From germline, CDR1 is LNHNV and CDR2 YYDKDF (reference sequence). CDR3 bases: TGTGCCACCAGCAGCGAAGGACTAGGCGACTACGAGCAGTACTTC. The encoded protein is CATSSEGLGDYEQYF.

Comment on this clone: Given a much more abundant clone one base away, this may be a read error. The V gene is TRBV12-3 or TRBV12-4, the J gene TRBJ2-7; 8 positions agree with TRBD2. The CDR3 extends over 12 amino acids. CDR3 DNA sequence: TGTGCCAGCAGTTGGACTAGCAGCGAGCTGTACTTC. Its protein product is CASSWTSSELYF.

This chain uses TRBV10-3 with TRBJ2-3, with D tentatively TRBD1 (6 bases). The CDR3 length is 12 residues. Deletions cut 8 bases from V and 0 bases from J, with 6 bases between. Germline V gene data show CDR1 as ENHRY and CDR2 as SYGVKD. CDR3 loop: CAIGQSTDTQYF. The CDR3 DNA reads TGTGCCATCGGACAGAGCACAGATACGCAGTATTTT.

The chain joins TRBV4-2 to TRBJ1-2, with D perhaps matching TRBD1 (5 bases). The CDR3 sequence is 16 residues long. CDR1 LGHNA and CDR2 YNFKEQ come from the germline V gene. Trimming cost V 2 bases and J 7 bases, with 20 bases left between them. The DNA of the CDR3 is TGTGCCAGCAGCCAACGCCCCGGGGGGGAATGGGGTGGCTACACCTTC. This gives the protein CASSQRPGGEWGGYTF.

The chain has TRBV20-1 and TRBJ1-2; TRBD1 is a possible D gene (5 bases). V was cut by 2 bases and J by 8 bases, with 9 bases left in between. This CDR3 is 11 amino acids long. In germline, CDR1 is DFQATT, CDR2 SNEGSKA (reference sequence). The CDR3 is CSARPRDGYTF. CDR3 nucleotide sequence: TGCAGTGCTAGACCACGGGACGGCTACACCTTC.

The CDR3 region is CASSQDDRGRNGYTF. CDR3 nucleotide sequence: TGTGCCAGCAGCCAAGACGACAGGGGAAGGAATGGCTACACCTTC. V and J are TRBV3-1 (or the pseudogene TRBV3-2) and TRBJ1-2, with 8 bases that match TRBD1. Germline V gene lookup returns CDR1 LGHDT and CDR2 YNNKEL (reference sequence). With V trimmed by 0 bases and J by 6 bases, 6 bases remained unmatched. This CDR3 contains 15 residues.

V and J are TRBV14 and TRBJ1-2; a possible D gene is TRBD1 (5 bases). V was trimmed by 2 bases and J by 6 bases, leaving 10 bases between them. Per the germline V gene, CDR1 is SGHDN and CDR2 is FVKESK. The CDR3 sequence is 13 residues long. The DNA for the CDR3 is TGTGCCAGCAGCCAACACCCAGGGAATGGCTACACCTTC. Translated, it gives CASSQHPGNGYTF.